The 5 T cell receptor beta chains in this list originate from one sample, sequenced in a study of blood T cell repertoires in COVID-19. Generated by immunoSEQ multiplex PCR, the TCRdb table keeps only in-frame clones and is missing some. The sample has roughly 9,200 clones, about four fifths seen once. Sequenced: peripheral blood. These receptors all stem from a man in his sixties or seventies with active COVID-19.

The gene calls are TRBV28 and TRBJ2-7, with 9 positions matching TRBD2. CDR3 length: 17 amino acids. From germline, CDR1 is MDHEN and CDR2 SYDVKM. With V trimmed by 4 bases and J by 3 bases, 13 bases remained unmatched. CDR3 DNA: TGTGCCAGCAGTTCTATATGGGGGACTAGCAGCAACTACGAGCAGTACTTC. This sequence encodes CASSSIWGTSSNYEQYF.

The rearrangement links TRBV6-1 to TRBJ2-3; D gene uncertain. From germline, CDR1 is MNHNS and CDR2 SASEGT. The CDR3 loop spans 13 amino acids. Trimming left V 0 bases short and J 2 bases short, with 3 bases between. CDR3 in amino acids: CASSEAVTDTQYF. The CDR3 bases are TGTGCCAGCAGTGAAGCCGTCACAGATACGCAGTATTTT.

The CDR3 sequence: CASSPARQGSLPRATNEKLFF. The CDR3 DNA reads TGTGCCAGCAGCCCAGCCCGACAGGGGTCCCTACCTAGAGCAACTAATGAAAAACTGTTTTTT. V and J are TRBV7-8 and TRBJ1-4; 8 bases match TRBD1. V lost 5 bases and J lost 0; bases outside the gene matches: 20. This CDR3 is 21 amino acids long. The germline gives CDR1 SGHVS, CDR2 FQNEAQ.

This clone was observed once. The rearrangement uses TRBV28 and TRBJ2-1, with D possibly TRBD1 on 5 matching bases. Germline loops: CDR1 MDHEN, CDR2 SYDVKM. The CDR3 extends over 15 amino acids. The V end lost 1 base, the J end lost 4 bases, and 11 bases lay between the germline ends. In DNA form, the CDR3 reads TGTGCCAGCAGTTTATCGAGACAGTCTTACAATGAGCAGTTCTTC. This translates into CASSLSRQSYNEQFF.

J is TRBJ2-3 and V is TRBV5-1; TRBD2 aligns across 9 bases. Germline CDR1 reads SGHRS; CDR2 reads YFSETQ. The CDR3 length is 17 residues. The junction had 6 bases not matched to a gene; V was cut back by 1 base and J by 0 bases. CDR3 region: CASSLLGGRASTDTQYF. The CDR3 DNA reads as TGCGCCAGCAGCTTGTTGGGCGGGAGGGCTAGCACAGATACGCAGTATTTT.